This TCR beta chain was sequenced in a study of T cells in localized non-small cell lung cancer (dated by TCRdb to about 2020). Describing the broader study: T cell repertoires of 236 early-stage NSCLC patients were analyzed, with tumors being compared against uninvolved tumor-adjacent lungs. The cohort comprised 236 treatment-naïve NSCLC patients with resected, localized lung tumors. A mean age of about 66 years was recorded for the NSCLC patients, of whom 120 to 150 were male and about a hundred were female. On the study overall, not on this receptor specifically: A median of roughly 56 of the top 100 tumor clones were detected in paired uninvolved adjacent lung, and around 30 of these tumor clones were also found among the top 100 clones of the paired uninvolved adjacent lung. Since the design was exploratory, TCR variables were selected using unadjusted p-values with no false-discovery rate correction. The highest T cell clonality was observed in uninvolved tumor-adjacent lung, where clonality exceeded that of tumor, suggesting that antigenic responses were more focused in uninvolved tumor-adjacent lung. Higher blood T cell density associated with longer overall survival, while higher adjacent-lung clonality associated with shorter survival. Multi-region tumor sequencing was not performed, so intratumor heterogeneity could not be excluded.

TCR beta CDR3 regions were sequenced from DNA using the immunoSEQ Assay. The authors processed their data as follows. To compute T cell density, TCR beta template counts were normalized to usable DNA, which was estimated by amplifying housekeeping genes. Richness was estimated with the preseqR package, extrapolating to 400,000 templates for PBMC samples and 120,000 templates for tissue samples. Clonality was defined by subtracting Pielou's evenness from one. Tissue-enriched TCRs were identified by differential abundance testing using productive amino-acid clonotypes, minimum total count 5 and alpha 0.1. The Jaccard Index and the Morisita Overlap Index were used to measure repertoire overlap between compartments. GLIPH grouped TCR beta CDR3s together with public tetramer-defined viral CDR3s, and a viral motif had to include at least three viral sequences and show V-gene enrichment. TCRdb re-hosts the immuneACCESS table, in-frame sequences only. Its copies lack some clones; in the studies checked, an unresolved V gene accounts for under half of them, and the cause for the rest is not known. The DNA was the basis for D and trimming; V, J and clone size are from that table. The table for this sample lists over 70,000 clones; 85% to 90% of them were counted only once. 21% of the sample belongs to the ten largest clones.

The CDR3 has 14 amino acids, counting the end cysteine and phenylalanine. The sequence is cut down to CDR3 DNA, 42 bases in frame from base 1. Reading the germline V gene gives CDR1 SNHLY and CDR2 FYNNEI. The junction shows trimming of 6 bases on V and 2 bases on J, and the gene matches do not reach 4 bases of it. Comment on this clone: What this receptor recognizes is not known. No much larger clone exists at a distance of one base, and base qualities are not known. The same CDR3 can be traced to other DNA sequences in this sample.

At diagnosis, peripheral blood, uninvolved tumor-adjacent lung and tumor were collected and stored as a combination of fresh-frozen and FFPE material. For TCR repertoire profiling, the blood samples were analyzed as peripheral blood mononuclear cells. The source is a male donor older than 55 with stage III squamous cell lung carcinoma. This specimen was peripheral blood, taken before any cancer treatment. The rearranged chain carries TRBV2 and TRBJ1-5; 7 middle bases align to TRBD1. The CDR3 reads CASSRDSGNQPQHF. The DNA is as follows: TGTGCCAGCAGCCGGGACAGTGGCAATCAGCCCCAGCATTTT.